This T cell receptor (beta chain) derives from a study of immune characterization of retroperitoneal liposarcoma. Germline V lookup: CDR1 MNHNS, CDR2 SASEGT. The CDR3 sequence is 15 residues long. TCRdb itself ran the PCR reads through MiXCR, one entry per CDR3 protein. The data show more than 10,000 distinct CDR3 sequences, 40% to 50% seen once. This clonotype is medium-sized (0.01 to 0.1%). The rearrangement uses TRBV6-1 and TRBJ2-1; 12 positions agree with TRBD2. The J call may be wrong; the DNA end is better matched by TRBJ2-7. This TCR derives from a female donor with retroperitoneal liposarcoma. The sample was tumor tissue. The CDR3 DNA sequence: TGTGCCAGCAGTGAACGACTAGCGGGAGCGTACGAGCAGTACTTC. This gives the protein CASSERLAGAYEQYF.